The 25 T cell receptor beta chains listed next were all sequenced from one sample in a study of Ad26.COV2.S vaccination and SARS-CoV-2 variants. Treatment meaning: some 19 received Ad26.COV2.S at low or high dose, single or two shots; 5 received placebo; per-sample allocation not given. Sampling occurred on day 63 after the first vaccine or placebo injection. Assay used: immunoSEQ multiplex PCR; TCRdb lists only in-frame clones, some missing. The repertoire consists of fewer than 900,000 clones, with roughly 90% occurring once and the leading ten covering about 1.5%. Sequenced material: peripheral blood, taken in a trial of Ad26.COV2.S vaccine versus placebo. The receptors derive from a person between 18 and 59 years old who received the Ad26.COV2.S COVID-19 vaccine or a placebo.

J is TRBJ2-7 and V is TRBV6-5; perhaps TRBD2 as D (5 bases). Germline CDR1 and CDR2: MNHEY and SVGAGI. V lost 2 bases and J 6 bases, leaving 11 bases between the germline ends. This CDR3 region has 13 residues. CDR3 in DNA: TGTGCCAGCAGTTACGACCACGGGGTCGAGCAGTACTTC. Translation: CASSYDHGVEQYF.

J is TRBJ1-1 and V is TRBV18; the match to TRBD1 covers 8 bases. The CDR3 has 14 residues. Germline V gives CDR1 KGHSH, CDR2 LQKENI. V dropped 4 bases and J dropped 4; count of bases not matched to a gene: 5. For the CDR3, the DNA is TGTGCCAGCTCACTTGGACAGGGAAGCACTGAAGCTTTCTTT. Translating it yields CASSLGQGSTEAFF.

The rearrangement uses TRBV19 and TRBJ2-3, with 7 bases matching TRBD1. J was trimmed by 0 bases and V by 5 bases; bases with no gene match: 8. CDR1 and CDR2 from the germline V gene are LNHDA and SQIVND (reference sequence). The CDR3 is made up of 16 amino acids. CDR3 DNA sequence: TGTGCCAGTAGTCTGGCGACAGGGATTAGCACAGATACGCAGTATTTT. Translation: CASSLATGISTDTQYF.

Details on this clone: Additional DNA sequences in this sample encode the identical CDR3. The gene calls are TRBV11-2 and TRBJ2-7; D tentatively reads TRBD1 or TRBD2 (5 bases each). The CDR3 has 14 residues. Trimming took 4 bases from V and 3 from J, leaving 13 bases between them. Germline CDR1 reads SGHAT; CDR2 reads FQNNGV. The CDR3 sequence: CASSSPGRHYEQYF. The CDR3, as DNA: TGTGCCAGCAGCTCACCGGGACGACACTACGAGCAGTACTTC.

This chain links TRBV20-1 with TRBJ1-1; TRBD1 matches 9 bases. V gave up 3 bases and J gave up 1 base; unmatched junction bases: 3. Germline loops: CDR1 DFQATT, CDR2 SNEGSKA (reference sequence). The CDR3 length is 14 residues. The CDR3 DNA is TGCAGTGCTAGTGGGACAGGGAGGAACACTGAAGCTTTCTTT. Residues: CSASGTGRNTEAFF.

The V and J genes are TRBV20-1 and TRBJ2-1; D not certain. Germline V gene data show CDR1 as DFQATT and CDR2 as SNEGSKA (reference sequence). This CDR3 comprises 14 residues. Deletions cut 3 bases from V and 6 bases from J, with 15 bases between. The CDR3 region has the DNA TGCAGTGCTAGTCGGCACGGGCTCGGCAATGAGCAGTTCTTC. Protein: CSASRHGLGNEQFF.

The chain recombines TRBV18 with TRBJ2-7, with a weak D call TRBD2 (5 bases). The CDR3 length is 17 residues. The V end was cut by 2 bases, the J end by 4 bases, with 21 bases between. Germline lookup yields CDR1 KGHSH and CDR2 LQKENI. CDR3 sequence reads: CASSPASGGEIIYEQYF. In nucleotides, the CDR3 is TGTGCCAGCTCACCAGCGAGCGGTGGGGAGATTATTTACGAGCAGTACTTC. The complete variable domain, with remaining parts taken from reference TRBV18 and TRBJ2-7, reads NAGVMQNPRHLVRRRGQEARLRCSPMKGHSHVYWYRQLPEEGLKFMVYLQKENIIDESGMPKERFSAEFPKEGPSILRIQQVVRGDSAAYFCASSPASGGEIIYEQYFGPGTRLTVT.

This chain links TRBV6-5 with TRBJ1-1; possible D gene TRBD1, 5 bases. Germline V gene lookup returns CDR1 MNHEY and CDR2 SVGAGI. V dropped 2 bases and J dropped 8 bases, with 18 bases sitting between them. CDR3 size: 15 residues. The CDR3 sequence: CASSYTGGVAAEAFF. CDR3 sequence (DNA): TGTGCCAGCAGTTACACGGGGGGGGTGGCGGCAGAAGCTTTCTTT.

The V and J genes are TRBV5-1 and TRBJ2-3; 8 bases match TRBD1. This CDR3 is built from 15 residues. The germline V gene encodes CDR1 SGHRS and CDR2 YFSETQ. With 4 bases clipped from V and 2 bases from J, the junction kept 6 bases outside the gene matches. CDR3 protein: CASSRQGAHTDTQYF. The DNA of the CDR3 is TGCGCCAGCAGCCGCCAGGGGGCGCACACAGATACGCAGTATTTT.

This rearrangement joins TRBV28 to TRBJ2-5, with TRBD1 as a possible D gene (6 bases). The germline gives CDR1 MDHEN, CDR2 SYDVKM. Trimming took off 4 bases at V and 3 bases at J, with 9 bases between the two ends. This CDR3 has 13 amino acids. The CDR3 loop is CASSSYREETQYF. CDR3 bases: TGTGCCAGCAGTTCCTACAGGGAAGAGACCCAGTACTTC. The full variable domain, with the rest looked up from reference TRBV28 and TRBJ2-5, is DVKVTQSSRYLVKRTGEKVFLECVQDMDHENMFWYRQDPGLGLRLIYFSYDVKMKEKGDIPEGYSVSREKKERFSLILESASTNQTSMYLCASSSYREETQYFGPGTRLLVL.

This clone was observed many times. This rearrangement joins TRBV7-8 to TRBJ1-4, with 9 bases that match TRBD1. V shed 3 bases and J 8 bases; nucleotides not matched to a gene: 4. This CDR3 spans 14 amino acids. Germline CDR1 is SGHVS and CDR2 is FQNEAQ. Here the CDR3 DNA reads TGTGCCAGCAGCTTGGGGACAGGGAGGGAAAAACTGTTTTTT. This translates into CASSLGTGREKLFF.

This chain uses TRBV7-3 with TRBJ1-1; tentatively, D is TRBD1 (6 bases). V was pared by 0 bases and J by 1 base, with 6 bases between. This CDR3 has 14 residues. Germline CDR1 and CDR2: SGHTA and FQGTGA. The CDR3 bases are TGTGCCAGCAGCTTAACACAGGGGAACACTGAAGCTTTCTTT. This sequence encodes CASSLTQGNTEAFF.

This sequence joins TRBV5-1 and TRBJ2-7, with TRBD2 matching 10 bases. The trim removed 5 bases at V and 2 bases at J, leaving 13 bases unmatched. There are 17 residues in the CDR3. Germline V gene lookup returns CDR1 SGHRS and CDR2 YFSETQ. The CDR3 coding sequence is TGCGCCAGCAGTCCCACCTCAGCGGGAGGGCTTCCCTACGAGCAGTACTTC. Translating gives CASSPTSAGGLPYEQYF. The variable domain in full, completed from reference TRBV5-1 and TRBJ2-7, reads KAGVTQTPRYLIKTRGQQVTLSCSPISGHRSVSWYQQTPGQGLQFLFEYFSETQRNKGNFPGRFSGRQFSNSRSEMNVSTLELGDSALYLCASSPTSAGGLPYEQYFGPGTRLTVT.

The chain employs TRBV7-9 and TRBJ2-1, with no clear D. CDR3 length: 14 amino acids. V was cut by 4 bases and J by 6 bases, with 13 bases left in between. Germline CDR1 and CDR2: SEHNR and FQNEAQ (reference sequence). In DNA form, the CDR3 reads TGTGCCAGCAGCTCCCCCGCCCCGGCCAATGAGCAGTTCTTC. Encoded protein: CASSSPAPANEQFF. Combining the CDR3 with reference TRBV7-9 and TRBJ2-1 gives the whole variable domain DTGVSQNPRHKITKRGQNVTFRCDPISEHNRLYWYRQTLGQGPEFLTYFQNEAQLEKSRLLSDRFSAERPKGSFSTLEIQRTEQGDSAMYLCASSSPAPANEQFFGPGTRLTVL.

The rearrangement links TRBV10-2 to TRBJ2-1; either TRBD1 or TRBD2 may fit D (6 bases each). The V end lost 6 bases, the J end lost 6 bases, and 27 bases lay between the germline ends. CDR1 WSHSY and CDR2 SAAADI come from the germline V gene. The CDR3 is 18 amino acids. The CDR3 region is CASRDLWGEGGGGNEQFF. In DNA, the CDR3 is TGCGCCAGCAGGGACCTCTGGGGAGAGGGTGGAGGGGGCAATGAGCAGTTCTTC.

The chain recombines TRBV5-4 with TRBJ1-1, with 8 bases aligning to TRBD1. The CDR3 consists of 13 residues. Unmatched junction bases numbered 4, after V lost 1 base and J lost 8 bases. Germline V CDR1 and CDR2: SGHNT, YYREEE (reference sequence). The DNA for the CDR3 is TGTGCCAGCAGCTTGCCCTCAGGGGGCGAAGCTTTCTTT. It is translated as CASSLPSGGEAFF.

This rearrangement joins TRBV4-1 to TRBJ2-7; a weak D match, TRBD2 (5 bases). The CDR3 sequence is 14 residues long. Looked up from germline, CDR1 is MGHRA and CDR2 is YSYEKL. V was pared by 1 base and J by 6 bases, with 13 bases between. CDR3 bases: TGCGCCAGCAGCCAAGGAGGGTTCAGTGGCGAGCAGTACTTC. Its translation is CASSQGGFSGEQYF.

This clone was found once. The gene calls are TRBV29-1 and TRBJ2-5, with TRBD1 matching over 7 bases. The CDR3 loop spans 14 amino acids. The junction had 12 bases not matched to a gene; V was cut back by 6 bases and J by 5 bases. Germline CDR1 is SQVTM and CDR2 is ANQGSEA. CDR3 amino acids: CSVSPQGNGETQYF. The CDR3 DNA reads TGCAGCGTCTCACCACAGGGGAATGGGGAGACCCAGTACTTC.

The chain couples TRBV18 to TRBJ2-7; TRBD1 agrees at 10 bases. The germline gives CDR1 KGHSH, CDR2 LQKENI. The CDR3 covers 16 residues. J was trimmed by 1 base and V by 5 bases; bases with no gene match: 8. Written as DNA, the CDR3 is TGTGCCAGCTCATCTAACCGGGACAGGGGATCCTACGAGCAGTACTTC. Amino acid sequence: CASSSNRDRGSYEQYF.

The V gene is TRBV5-8, the J gene TRBJ1-5; 10 positions match TRBD1. In germline, CDR1 is SGHTS, CDR2 YDEGEE. CDR3 length: 15 residues. Germline trimming cut 4 bases from V and 7 bases from J; bases unmatched to any gene: 8. The CDR3 loop reads CASSSPGQGFQPQHF. The CDR3, as DNA: TGTGCCAGCAGCAGTCCGGGACAGGGGTTCCAGCCCCAGCATTTT.

CDR3 nucleotides: TGCGCCAGCAGCTTCGCGGGAGTGATCACCGGGGAGCTGTTTTTT. Residues: CASSFAGVITGELFF. The V gene is TRBV5-1, the J gene TRBJ2-2; 7 bases agree with TRBD2. The germline gives CDR1 SGHRS, CDR2 YFSETQ. There are 15 residues in the CDR3. The V and J ends lost 2 bases and 4 bases, in that order; junction bases with no gene match: 5.

The chain has TRBV25-1 and TRBJ2-3; D uncertain. The ends were cut back, 3 bases at V and 7 bases at J, with 5 bases in the middle. Per the germline V gene, CDR1 is MGHDK and CDR2 is SYGVNS. The CDR3 contains 11 residues. In nucleotides, the CDR3 is TGTGCCAGCAGTGACTTCAATACGCAGTATTTT. Translated: CASSDFNTQYF.

This clone was observed a single time. The chain uses TRBV5-1 and TRBJ2-3; D is unresolved. CDR1 is SGHRS, CDR2 YFSETQ, per germline. CDR3 length equals 11 residues. The ends were cut back, 5 bases at V and 4 bases at J, with 5 bases in the middle. CDR3 region: CASSHSDTQYF. As DNA, the CDR3 is TGCGCCAGCAGTCATTCAGATACGCAGTATTTT.

The V gene is TRBV27, the J gene TRBJ1-2, with TRBD1 matching 7 bases. The CDR3 totals 14 residues. V shed 5 bases, J shed 2 bases, and the junction held 5 bases outside the gene matches. CDR1 and CDR2 (germline): MNHEY, SMNVEV (reference sequence). The CDR3, as DNA: TGTGCCAGCAGTACAGGGGAGACGAACTATGGCTACACCTTC. Its translation: CASSTGETNYGYTF.

This clone has only one observation. CDR3 loop: CASRSPGRRMEQYF. The CDR3, as DNA: TGTGCCAGCAGGTCTCCGGGACGGCGCATGGAGCAGTACTTC. The chain links TRBV6-5 to TRBJ2-7, with D perhaps being TRBD1 or TRBD2 (5 bases each). The germline CDR1 and CDR2 sequences are MNHEY and SVGAGI. V lost 6 bases, J lost 7 bases, and 19 bases lay in between. This CDR3 comprises 14 residues.